This T cell receptor (beta chain) is from a study of blood T cell repertoires in COVID-19. About the research overall: Acute and convalescent COVID-19 samples came from the United States, Italy and Spain. PBMCs, B-cell-depleted T cells, or T cells were the source of the cDNA or gDNA that made up the material.

J was trimmed by 4 bases and V by 6 bases; bases with no gene match: 7. CDR1 is MNHEY and CDR2 is SVGAGI in the germline V gene. The length of the CDR3 is 14 residues. In the authors' workflow: The authors estimated nucleated cell counts from reference gene primer amplification. The data were produced by immunoSEQ multiplex PCR, yet TCRdb's version contains in-frame clones alone and is incomplete. V, J and clone size are taken as reported in that table, and D and trimming were inferred from the DNA itself. The sample yields roughly 81,000 clones, 82% seen once. The sequence was obtained from a man aged 55 to 70 with acute or convalescent COVID-19. The sample comprised peripheral blood. The chain links TRBV6-5 to TRBJ2-3; 7 nucleotides match TRBD2. The CDR3 region has the DNA TGTGCCAGCAGGATCGCGGGAGCTGCAGATACGCAGTATTTT. Protein: CASRIAGAADTQYF.